This T cell receptor (beta chain) was identified in a study of blood T cell repertoires in COVID-19. In the study overall: Sites across the United States, Italy and Spain contributed samples from acute and convalescent COVID-19.

The CDR3 length is 15 residues. Trimming pared 0 bases from V and 3 bases from J, leaving 10 bases between. Germline CDR1 SGHRS, CDR2 YFSETQ. Method: immunoSEQ multiplex PCR; TCRdb's copy keeps in-frame clones and lacks some. This repertoire shows approximately 68,000 clones, around 84% found once; its top ten account for approximately 10%. The chain uses TRBV5-1 and TRBJ1-3, with D perhaps matching TRBD1 (6 bases). Material: peripheral blood. The TCR comes from a man between 65 and 85 years old with active or convalescent COVID-19. The CDR3 sequence: CASSLETGDGNTIYF. The CDR3 DNA sequence: TGCGCCAGCAGCTTGGAGACAGGAGATGGAAACACCATATATTTT.